The clone carrying this T cell receptor beta chain was counted many times. The data were obtained in a study of Graves' ophthalmopathy and Graves' hyperthyroidism. Amplification of the TCR beta CDR3 regions used RNA transcripts (as template). First-round RT-PCR employed HTBI primers, with a second-round multiplex PCR after it. One entry per CDR3 protein, called by TCRdb with MiXCR from the multiplex PCR reads. The table includes about 400,000 distinct CDR3 sequences, more than 20% detected once. The V gene's germline CDR1 is MDHEN and CDR2 SYDVKM. The CDR3 is 13 amino acids. Losses at the gene ends were 7 bases for V and 2 bases for J; bases not matched to a gene: 5.

Sequencing was performed on peripheral blood. This sequence originates from a young woman with stable Graves' hyperthyroidism. The V and J genes are TRBV28 and TRBJ2-7; 7 nucleotides align to TRBD2. The CDR3, as DNA: TGTGCCAGCATAACGGGGGGAGCCTACGAGCAGTACTTC. Protein product: CASITGGAYEQYF.